The T cell receptor (beta chain) described here comes from a study of PD-1 blockade in classical Hodgkin lymphoma. Whole-study results and caveats: Relapsed/refractory patients reportedly had the lowest baseline TCR diversity, below newly diagnosed patients, who were below healthy donors.

Generated by immunoSEQ multiplex PCR, the TCRdb table keeps only in-frame clones and is missing some. Here the sample spans around 60,000 clones, roughly nine tenths being singletons. As regards this clone: Its matching antigen is unknown.

Time point described: cycle 4 day 1 (C4D1), after five to seven weeks of nivolumab. Every single patient, without exception, relapsed after autologous stem cell transplantation, and brentuximab vedotin exposure varied. J lost 3 bases, V lost 0 bases, and 5 bases had no gene match. The CDR3 totals 15 residues. Germline values: CDR1 MGHRA, CDR2 YSYEKL. The sequence derives from a human donor with classical Hodgkin lymphoma. This chain links TRBV4-1 with TRBJ2-7, with TRBD2 matching 7 bases. The input for sequencing was peripheral blood mononuclear cells (PBMCs), taken before the fourth cycle of nivolumab. CDR3 nucleotides: TGCGCCAGCAGCCAAGATCCGGGGGGACTCTACGAGCAGTACTTC. Its translation is CASSQDPGGLYEQYF.